This TCR beta chain was sequenced during a study of regulatory T cells in long-lasting Graves disease. This clonotype was counted a few times. V shed 4 bases and J 2 bases; nucleotides not matched to a gene: 8. Germline V CDR1 and CDR2: LNHDA, SQIVND (reference sequence). This CDR3 is built from 16 residues. Arm-PCR with iRepertoire HTBI primers amplified the CDR3 regions for these TCR beta libraries. TCRdb called the multiplex PCR reads again in MiXCR, with one record for every CDR3 protein. The sample has 560,000 or so distinct CDR3 sequences; 15% to 20% are singletons. As for time point: newly diagnosed GD, antithyroid drugs for less than 3 months. There was RNA extracted from PBMCs, and the TCR library was made from it. These data were likewise used in another study, on T cells in Graves' hyperthyroidism and ophthalmopathy.

The source was peripheral blood mononuclear cells (PBMCs), collected at new diagnosis, from a patient treated with antithyroid drugs. This sequence joins TRBV19 and TRBJ2-1, with 7 bases matching TRBD2. This TCR derives from a man aged 18 to 29 with Graves disease. This chain's CDR3 is CASSRRSSGPYNEQFF. The CDR3 coding sequence is TGTGCCAGTAGTAGGAGATCTAGCGGCCCCTACAATGAGCAGTTCTTC.